This TCR beta chain was identified during a study of cytomegalovirus exposure and HLA in healthy donors. Study in general: The roughly 120 million unique TCR beta sequences, from 150 million to 200 million T cells, were found by an earlier analysis. Researchers found that more than 70% of 350 to 500 genotyped donors fell within the Caucasian-associated ancestry cluster.

Germline lookup yields CDR1 KGHSH and CDR2 LQKENI. CDR3 length: 13 residues. V was clipped by 3 bases and J by 5 bases; unmatched bases: 0. Amplification used 60 Vbeta primers and 13 Jbeta primers. Profiled with immunoSEQ multiplex PCR; TCRdb holds only in-frame clones, not every one. The sample has some 110,000 clones, about four fifths seen once. Study conclusions and caveats: Productive status was seen about 87% or about 30% of the time for most TCR beta V segments in an earlier analysis.

The donors comprised healthy bone marrow donors. A note on this clone: Antigen specificity is unknown. Other DNA sequences in the same sample also yield this CDR3.

The material sequenced was PBMCs. This TCR came from a man aged 50-60 years in good health and CMV-seronegative. The chain couples TRBV18 to TRBJ2-5; TRBD1 aligns across 10 bases. The CDR3 loop is CASSPGQGETQYF. CDR3 sequence (DNA): TGTGCCAGCTCACCGGGACAGGGGGAGACCCAGTACTTC.